A single sample is the source of the 16 T cell receptor beta chains below, sequenced in a study of follicular helper T cells after annual influenza vaccination. Data came from immunoSEQ multiplex PCR; TCRdb stores just in-frame clones and leaves some out. The sample has fewer than 2,500 clones; about 89% are singletons. As for time point: 2015-2016 season, pre-vaccination. This specimen consisted of CXCR5- memory CD4+ T cells sorted from blood, obtained on the day of influenza vaccination. The receptors were gathered from an adult who received the influenza vaccine.

The J gene is TRBJ1-2, the V gene TRBV30, with D hard to call. This CDR3 is 13 amino acids long. With 2 bases removed from V and 2 bases from J, the gap between germline ends came to 9 bases. The germline gives CDR1 GTSNPN, CDR2 SVGIG (reference sequence). CDR3 bases: TGTGCCTGGAGTTACGGTAACAACTATGGCTACACCTTC. Translated: CAWSYGNNYGYTF.

The chain has TRBV19 and TRBJ1-2, with TRBD1 identical over 10 bases. This CDR3 comprises 14 residues. The junction had 9 bases not matched to a gene; V was cut back by 10 bases and J by 4 bases. Germline CDR1 LNHDA, CDR2 SQIVND (reference sequence). CDR3 nucleotide sequence: TGTGCCACCAAGACAGGGGGCGCAAGCTATGGCTACACCTTC. It codes for CATKTGGASYGYTF.

The chain uses TRBV28 and TRBJ2-7; D is perhaps TRBD1 (6 bases). Germline CDR1 MDHEN, CDR2 SYDVKM. Between the trimmed V and J ends, which lost 3 bases and 7 bases, there was a span of 16 bases. The CDR3 consists of 14 residues. CDR3 residues: CASSFQTGTREQYF. CDR3 nucleotide sequence: TGTGCCAGCAGTTTTCAAACAGGGACAAGGGAGCAGTACTTC. The entire variable domain, with the rest obtained from reference TRBV28 and TRBJ2-7, is as follows: DVKVTQSSRYLVKRTGEKVFLECVQDMDHENMFWYRQDPGLGLRLIYFSYDVKMKEKGDIPEGYSVSREKKERFSLILESASTNQTSMYLCASSFQTGTREQYFGPGTRLTVT.

This chain uses TRBV6-1 with TRBJ1-3; 7 bases are a match to TRBD1. CDR3 length equals 19 residues. J lost 2 bases, V lost 1 base, and 14 bases had no gene match. Germline CDR1 and CDR2: MNHNS and SASEGT. This CDR3 is CASSEVGQDVYLAGNTIYF. DNA for the CDR3: TGTGCCAGCAGTGAAGTTGGACAGGATGTCTACTTGGCTGGAAACACCATATATTTT.

This chain connects TRBV30 to TRBJ1-2; unclear D gene. CDR3 length: 13 residues. Germline V gives CDR1 GTSNPN, CDR2 SVGIG (reference sequence). Trimming left V 4 bases short and J 5 bases short, with 14 bases between. CDR3 DNA: TGTGCCTGGAACCAGACTCCGTTTTATGGCTACACCTTC. Translated, it gives CAWNQTPFYGYTF.

This chain joins TRBV14 and TRBJ2-2, with D possibly matching TRBD2 (6 bases). This CDR3 is built from 19 residues. CDR1 is SGHDN, CDR2 FVKESK, per germline. V dropped 4 bases and J dropped 0 bases, with 21 bases sitting between them. The CDR3 region is CASSRETRGLGSNTGELFF. The CDR3 DNA sequence: TGTGCCAGCAGCCGGGAGACTAGAGGCCTCGGGTCGAACACCGGGGAGCTGTTTTTT.

This chain links TRBV19 with TRBJ2-5; 8 bases are a match to TRBD1. The V gene end was trimmed by 5 bases and the J gene end by 10 bases; junction bases not matched to a gene: 15. Germline V gene data show CDR1 as LNHDA and CDR2 as SQIVND (reference sequence). This CDR3 comprises 15 residues. The CDR3 loop reads CASSAGQAPRTRQYF. The CDR3 coding sequence is TGTGCCAGTAGTGCGGGACAGGCCCCGCGAACGCGCCAGTACTTC. Drawing the rest from reference TRBV19 and TRBJ2-5, the complete variable domain is DGGITQSPKYLFRKEGQNVTLSCEQNLNHDAMYWYRQDPGQGLRLIYYSQIVNDFQKGDIAEGYSVSREKKESFPLTVTSAQKNPTAFYLCASSAGQAPRTRQYFGPGTRLLVL.

This clone occurred a few times. This chain uses TRBV7-2 with TRBJ2-7; D is undetermined. The CDR3 loop spans 13 amino acids. V lost 6 bases and J 4 bases, leaving 13 bases between the germline ends. Germline V lookup: CDR1 SGHTA, CDR2 FQGNSA. Here the CDR3 reads CASSLTALYEQYF. In DNA form, the CDR3 reads TGTGCCAGCAGTCTAACCGCCCTTTACGAGCAGTACTTC. Full variable domain (outside the CDR3, taken from reference TRBV7-2 and TRBJ2-7): GAGVSQSPSNKVTEKGKDVELRCDPISGHTALYWYRQSLGQGLEFLIYFQGNSAPDKSGLPSDRFSAERTGGSVSTLTIQRTQQEDSAVYLCASSLTALYEQYFGPGTRLTVT.

This clone was seen only once. V gene TRBV19 combines with J gene TRBJ1-1, with D maybe TRBD1 (6 bases). This CDR3 has 16 residues. Trimming took 6 bases from V and 4 from J, leaving 21 bases between them. Per germline, CDR1 LNHDA and CDR2 SQIVND (reference sequence). The CDR3 loop reads CASSEGMGGASTEAFF. CDR3 coding DNA: TGTGCCAGTAGCGAGGGTATGGGGGGCGCGAGCACTGAAGCTTTCTTT.

The V and J genes are TRBV27 and TRBJ1-6; D gene unclear. Trimming took 4 bases from V and 5 from J, leaving 15 bases between them. Germline assignment: CDR1 MNHEY and CDR2 SMNVEV (reference sequence). The CDR3 is made up of 16 amino acids. The CDR3 DNA reads TGTGCCAGCAGTTCCCCCCTCACGAACCATAATTCACCCCTCCACTTT. Its translation is CASSSPLTNHNSPLHF.

The chain carries TRBV6-1 and TRBJ1-1; D possibly corresponds to TRBD1 (5 bases). Deletions cut 2 bases from V and 5 bases from J, with 12 bases between. The CDR3 extends over 14 amino acids. Germline loops: CDR1 MNHNS, CDR2 SASEGT. The CDR3, as DNA: TGTGCCAGCAGTGAACAGGGAAGGGGAACTGAAGCTTTCTTT. It yields the protein CASSEQGRGTEAFF.

The V call is TRBV7-2, the J call TRBJ1-3; D unclear. The CDR3 is 13 residues long. Germline values: CDR1 SGHTA, CDR2 FQGNSA. V was trimmed by 5 bases and J by 4 bases, leaving 9 bases between them. The CDR3 bases are TGTGCCAGCAGCCCCGGACCCGGAAACACCATATATTTT. Translating gives CASSPGPGNTIYF.

This clone was picked up a small number of times. The genes are TRBV19 and TRBJ2-7; D is uncertain. Germline V gene lookup returns CDR1 LNHDA and CDR2 SQIVND (reference sequence). The CDR3 is made up of 13 amino acids. The ends were cut back, 3 bases at V and 2 bases at J, with 8 bases in the middle. For the CDR3, the DNA is TGTGCCAGTAGTATGGGGTCTACCTACGAGCAGTACTTC. Encoded protein: CASSMGSTYEQYF. Full variable domain (remainder filled in from reference TRBV19 and TRBJ2-7): DGGITQSPKYLFRKEGQNVTLSCEQNLNHDAMYWYRQDPGQGLRLIYYSQIVNDFQKGDIAEGYSVSREKKESFPLTVTSAQKNPTAFYLCASSMGSTYEQYFGPGTRLTVT.

This clone has a single count. The rearrangement joins TRBV6-5 to TRBJ1-1, with a weak D call TRBD1 (6 bases). The CDR3 has 14 residues. The germline CDR1 and CDR2 sequences are MNHEY and SVGAGI. V was clipped by 5 bases and J by 7 bases, with 17 bases between them. The CDR3 sequence is CASSHWGGTNEAFF. CDR3 DNA sequence: TGTGCCAGCAGTCACTGGGGGGGGACAAATGAAGCTTTCTTT.

This clone appeared a single time. V gene TRBV28 combines with J gene TRBJ1-3; D is ambiguous. Trimming pared 7 bases from V and 0 bases from J, leaving 10 bases between. Per the germline V gene, CDR1 is MDHEN and CDR2 is SYDVKM. This CDR3 has 14 residues. CDR3 protein: CASNRQSSGNTIYF. The CDR3, as DNA: TGTGCCAGCAACCGGCAGAGCTCTGGAAACACCATATATTTT.

The chain uses TRBV9 and TRBJ2-1, with TRBD2 matching over 7 bases. Germline V gene sequence: CDR1 SGDLS, CDR2 YYNGEE. CDR3 length: 17 residues. The trim removed 0 bases at V and 1 base at J, leaving 7 bases unmatched. In DNA form, the CDR3 reads TGTGCCAGCAGCGTAGGGGGTAGCGGGCCATCCTACAATGAGCAGTTCTTC. It is translated as CASSVGGSGPSYNEQFF.